This T cell receptor beta chain appears in the sequencing data of a study of blood T cell repertoires in COVID-19. Study as a whole: The samples span acute and convalescent COVID-19 from the United States, Italy and Spain. PBMCs, B-cell-depleted T cells, or T cells provided the cDNA or gDNA that made up the material.

Under the authors' procedure: For nucleated cells, counts were estimated from reference gene primer amplification. Only in-frame clones appear in the TCRdb table, and some are missing; sequencing was by immunoSEQ multiplex PCR. That table furnishes V, J and clone size, whereas the DNA furnished D and trimming. This table holds approximately 90,000 clones, approximately 80% found once. Specimen: peripheral blood. The TCR originated in a man between 50 and 59 years old with acute or convalescent COVID-19.

CDR3 region: CASSQGTARVGVYGYTF. The CDR3 DNA reads as TGTGCCAGCAGTCAGGGGACAGCTCGCGTGGGGGTCTATGGCTACACCTTC. The rearrangement uses TRBV6-6 and TRBJ1-2; 7 bases align to TRBD1. The CDR3 has 17 residues. CDR1 MNHNY and CDR2 SVGAGI come from the germline V gene (reference sequence). Trimming at V came to 5 bases and at J to 4 bases, leaving 16 bases not matched to a gene.